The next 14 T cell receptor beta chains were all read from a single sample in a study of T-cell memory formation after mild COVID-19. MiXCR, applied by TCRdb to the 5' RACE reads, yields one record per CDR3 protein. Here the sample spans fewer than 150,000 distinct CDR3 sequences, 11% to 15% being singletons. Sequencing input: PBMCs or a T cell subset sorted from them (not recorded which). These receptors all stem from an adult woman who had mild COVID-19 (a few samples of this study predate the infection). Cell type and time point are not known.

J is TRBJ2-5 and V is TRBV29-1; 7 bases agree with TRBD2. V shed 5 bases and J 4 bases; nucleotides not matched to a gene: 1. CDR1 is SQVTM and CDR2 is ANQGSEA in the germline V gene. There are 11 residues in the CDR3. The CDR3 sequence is CSVPSGETQYF. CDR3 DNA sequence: TGCAGCGTTCCTAGCGGAGAGACCCAGTACTTC. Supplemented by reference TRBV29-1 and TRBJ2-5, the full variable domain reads SAVISQKPSRDICQRGTSLTIQCQVDSQVTMMFWYRQQPGQSLTLIATANQGSEATYESGFVIDKFPISRPNLTFSTLTVSNMSPEDSSIYLCSVPSGETQYFGPGTRLLVL.

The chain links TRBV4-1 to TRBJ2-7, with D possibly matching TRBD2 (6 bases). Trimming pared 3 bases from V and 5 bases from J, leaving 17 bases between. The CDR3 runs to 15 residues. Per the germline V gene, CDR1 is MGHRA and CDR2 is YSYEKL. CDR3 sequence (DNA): TGCGCCAGCAGCCAGGTCGGGACTCCACGTGACGAGCAGTACTTC. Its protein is CASSQVGTPRDEQYF.

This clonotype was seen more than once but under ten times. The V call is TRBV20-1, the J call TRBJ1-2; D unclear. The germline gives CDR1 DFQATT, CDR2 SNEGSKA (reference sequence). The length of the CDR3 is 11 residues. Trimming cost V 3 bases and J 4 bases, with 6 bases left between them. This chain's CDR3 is CSASISYGYTF. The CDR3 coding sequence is TGCAGTGCTAGTATTAGCTATGGCTACACCTTC.

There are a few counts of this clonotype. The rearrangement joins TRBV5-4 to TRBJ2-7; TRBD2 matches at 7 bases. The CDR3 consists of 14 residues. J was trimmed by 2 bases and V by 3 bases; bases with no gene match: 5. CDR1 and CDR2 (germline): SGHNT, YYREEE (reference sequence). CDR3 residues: CASSSGLETYEQYF. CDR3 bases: TGTGCCAGCAGCTCCGGACTAGAAACCTACGAGCAGTACTTC.

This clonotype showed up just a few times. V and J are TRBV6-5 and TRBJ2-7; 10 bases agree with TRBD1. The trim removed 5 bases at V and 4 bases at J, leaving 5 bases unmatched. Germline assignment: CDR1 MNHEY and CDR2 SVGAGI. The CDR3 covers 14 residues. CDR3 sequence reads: CASSPGQGRYEQYF. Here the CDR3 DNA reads TGTGCCAGCAGTCCGGGACAGGGGAGATACGAGCAGTACTTC.

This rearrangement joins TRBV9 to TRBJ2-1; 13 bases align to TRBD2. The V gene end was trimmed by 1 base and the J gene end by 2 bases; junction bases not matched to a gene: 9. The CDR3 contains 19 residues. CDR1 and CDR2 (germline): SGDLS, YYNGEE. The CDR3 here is CASSVPRLAGGPPYNEQFF. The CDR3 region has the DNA TGTGCCAGCAGCGTACCCCGACTAGCGGGGGGCCCCCCCTACAATGAGCAGTTCTTC.

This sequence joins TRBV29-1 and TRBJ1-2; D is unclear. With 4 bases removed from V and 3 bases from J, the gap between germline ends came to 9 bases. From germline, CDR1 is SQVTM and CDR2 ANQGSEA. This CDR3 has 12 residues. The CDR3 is CSVVRVDYGYTF. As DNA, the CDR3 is TGCAGCGTTGTTAGGGTTGACTATGGCTACACCTTC.

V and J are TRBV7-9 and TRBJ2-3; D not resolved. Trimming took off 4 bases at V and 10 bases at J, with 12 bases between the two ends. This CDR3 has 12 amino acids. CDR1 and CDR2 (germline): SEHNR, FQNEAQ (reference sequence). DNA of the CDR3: TGTGCCAGCAGCTCGGATGTGTTCGCGCAGTATTTT. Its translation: CASSSDVFAQYF. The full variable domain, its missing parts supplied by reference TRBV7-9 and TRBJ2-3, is DTGVSQNPRHKITKRGQNVTFRCDPISEHNRLYWYRQTLGQGPEFLTYFQNEAQLEKSRLLSDRFSAERPKGSFSTLEIQRTEQGDSAMYLCASSSDVFAQYFGPGTRLTVL.

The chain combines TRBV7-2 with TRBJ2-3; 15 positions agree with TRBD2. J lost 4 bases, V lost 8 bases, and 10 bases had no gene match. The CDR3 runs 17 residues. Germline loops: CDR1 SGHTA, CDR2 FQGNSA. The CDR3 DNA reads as TGTGCCAGCGGAGGACTAGCGGGAGGGCTAGGATCAGATACGCAGTATTTT. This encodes CASGGLAGGLGSDTQYF.

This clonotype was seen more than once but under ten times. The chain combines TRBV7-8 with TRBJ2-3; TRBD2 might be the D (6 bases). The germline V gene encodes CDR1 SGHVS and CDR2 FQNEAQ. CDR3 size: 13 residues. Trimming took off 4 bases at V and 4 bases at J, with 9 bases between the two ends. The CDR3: CASSSLAADTQYF. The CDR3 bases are TGTGCCAGCAGCTCTTTAGCGGCAGATACGCAGTATTTT.

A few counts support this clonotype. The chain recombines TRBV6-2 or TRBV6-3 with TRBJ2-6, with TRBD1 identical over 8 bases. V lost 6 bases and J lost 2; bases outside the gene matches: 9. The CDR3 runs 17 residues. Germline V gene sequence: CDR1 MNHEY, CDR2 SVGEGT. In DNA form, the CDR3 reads TGTGCCAGCAGCCTGCACCGGACAGGGACTGGGGCCAACGTCCTGACTTTC. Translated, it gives CASSLHRTGTGANVLTF.

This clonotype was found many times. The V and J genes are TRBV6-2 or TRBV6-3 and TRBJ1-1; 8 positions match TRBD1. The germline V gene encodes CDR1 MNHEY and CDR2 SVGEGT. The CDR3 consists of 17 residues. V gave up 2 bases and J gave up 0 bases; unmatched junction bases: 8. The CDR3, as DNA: TGTGCCAGCAGTTACCCCGTGGGACAGGCAATGAACACTGAAGCTTTCTTT. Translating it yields CASSYPVGQAMNTEAFF.

CDR3 in DNA: TGTGCCAGCAGTTCAGGACAGGGACTCACTGAAGCTTTCTTT. Its translation: CASSSGQGLTEAFF. The chain couples TRBV6-5 to TRBJ1-1; 8 nucleotides line up with TRBD1. J was trimmed by 4 bases and V by 4 bases; bases with no gene match: 5. The germline V gene has CDR1 MNHEY and CDR2 SVGAGI. The CDR3 contains 14 residues.

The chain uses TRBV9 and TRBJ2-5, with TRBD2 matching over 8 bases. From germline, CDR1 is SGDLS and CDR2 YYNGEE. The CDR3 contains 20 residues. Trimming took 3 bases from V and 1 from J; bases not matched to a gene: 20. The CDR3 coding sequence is TGTGCCAGCAGCGCCGGGGCCCCCTGGCTAAGCGGGAGTTTCCAAGAGACCCAGTACTTC. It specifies CASSAGAPWLSGSFQETQYF.